The TCR beta chain under discussion was sequenced for a study of T-cell memory formation after mild COVID-19. This clonotype was seen only a few times. What it binds is unknown. From 5'RACE with constant-segment primers came TCR alpha and TCR beta cDNA libraries that carried sample barcodes and UMIs. TCRdb processed the 5' RACE reads anew with MiXCR; each CDR3 protein has one entry. Among about 190,000 distinct CDR3 sequences listed, about 10% were seen once. The V and J ends lost 1 base and 1 base, in that order; junction bases with no gene match: 7. The CDR3 loop spans 16 amino acids. In germline, CDR1 is SGHRS, CDR2 YFSETQ. Findings and caveats of the study: Unconfirmed was the SARS-CoV-2 specificity of second-wave clones that peaked on day 37. Mainly in CM and EM were contracting CD4+ clones; CD8+ were in EMRA. Clones contracting over day 15 to 85 were CD4/CD8 balanced, with later expanders leaning CD4+.

The rearrangement links TRBV5-1 to TRBJ2-5, with 7 bases identical to TRBD2. Sequenced: PBMCs or a T cell subset sorted from them (not recorded which). The clonotype was recovered from a man aged 18-30 years who had mild COVID-19 (a few samples of this study predate the infection). Cell type and time point are not known. The chain's CDR3 is CASSLRWGGGQETQYF. CDR3 in DNA: TGCGCCAGCAGCTTGAGATGGGGCGGGGGCCAAGAGACCCAGTACTTC.